The TCR beta chain under discussion was sequenced for a study of OX40 agonist ivuxolimab in advanced cancers. Study overall: Among those enrolled, mean age was around 55 years (range roughly 23 to 79) and less than 90% were male. Study-wide results and limits: Some of the lowest clonal expansion was seen in partial responders at 0.1-3.0 mg/kg. In CD8+ T cells, expanded clones were on average more numerous than in CD4+.

On this clone: Its matching antigen is unknown.

This table comes from immunoSEQ multiplex PCR, and its TCRdb copy is limited to in-frame clones, with some not included. The sample has under 150,000 clones; under 95% are singletons. Patients with autoimmune history or systemic immunosuppression were excluded. The sequences come from CD4+ or CD8+ T cells sorted from blood, collected in a trial of the OX40 agonist ivuxolimab. The sequence derives from an adult with an advanced solid tumor such as melanoma, head and neck, liver or kidney cancer.

CDR3 nucleotide sequence: TGTGCCAGCCCAAGAGAGGGGAGCAAAAACATTCAGTACTTC. Its protein product is CASPREGSKNIQYF. V is TRBV21-1 and J is TRBJ2-4. TRBV21-1 is tagged as a pseudogene. This CDR3 spans 14 amino acids.